These T cell receptor beta chains were read from a single sample in a study of blood T cell repertoires in COVID-19. Some clones are missing from TCRdb's copy, which holds only in-frame ones; the method was immunoSEQ multiplex PCR. In the table there are around 310,000 clones, about 90% of which are singletons. Sequenced sample: peripheral blood. Every receptor here comes from a woman between 40 and 50 years old with COVID-19, enrolled during active disease. The CDR3 runs from the conserved cysteine through the conserved F or W. The D gene is left open where the match is weak. Clone size is stated in some rows and not others, as once, few, many or a class when expanded.

v_call	d_call	clone_size	j_call	cdr3_aa	cdr3_nt
TRBV9	TRBD2	.	TRBJ2-3	CASSIGTSGGEDTQYF	TGTGCCAGCAGCATCGGGACTAGCGGGGGGGAAGATACGCAGTATTTT
TRBV7-2	.	.	TRBJ2-5	CASRRGETQYF	TGTGCCAGCAGGCGAGGGGAGACCCAGTACTTC
TRBV5-1	.	.	TRBJ2-2	CASSARGGRELFF	TGCGCCAGCAGCGCTCGGGGCGGGAGGGAGCTGTTTTTT
TRBV19	TRBD1	.	TRBJ1-2	CASSPTGAGGYTF	TGTGCCAGTAGCCCGACAGGGGCGGGGGGCTACACCTTC
TRBV27	.	few	TRBJ1-2	CASSSDSVGGYTF	TGTGCCAGCAGTTCGGACAGTGTGGGTGGCTACACCTTC
TRBV6-5	TRBD2	.	TRBJ2-1	CASSPGLAGNNEQFF	TGTGCCAGCAGCCCCGGACTAGCGGGGAACAATGAGCAGTTCTTC
TRBV4-1	TRBD2	.	TRBJ2-1	CASSQEASGSDNEQFF	TGCGCCAGCAGCCAAGAAGCTAGCGGGAGTGACAATGAGCAGTTCTTC
TRBV9	TRBD1	.	TRBJ1-2	CASANRGQNGGYTF	TGTGCCAGCGCCAACAGGGGGCAGAACGGAGGCTACACCTTC
TRBV30	.	.	TRBJ1-2	CAWSEGSYGYTF	TGTGCCTGGAGTGAAGGGAGCTATGGCTACACCTTC
TRBV5-4	TRBD2	.	TRBJ2-3	CASSLYGGKTDTQYF	TGTGCCAGCAGCTTGTACGGGGGGAAGACAGATACGCAGTATTTT
TRBV28	.	once	TRBJ1-2	CASQPGRGVYGYTF	TGTGCCAGCCAACCAGGACGGGGAGTCTATGGCTACACCTTC
TRBV18	TRBD1	.	TRBJ2-2	CASTQGAYGELFF	TGTGCCAGCACACAGGGGGCGTACGGGGAGCTGTTTTTT
TRBV4-3	.	.	TRBJ1-5	CASSKDQGVNQPQHF	TGCGCCAGCAGCAAAGATCAAGGGGTCAATCAGCCCCAGCATTTT
TRBV6-5	TRBD1	.	TRBJ1-6	CASKEGQGYNSPLHF	TGTGCCAGCAAAGAGGGACAGGGATATAATTCACCCCTCCACTTT
TRBV27	TRBD1	.	TRBJ2-3	CASSLSAGGSTDTQYF	TGTGCCAGCAGTTTATCGGCAGGGGGTAGCACAGATACGCAGTATTTT
TRBV9	TRBD2	.	TRBJ2-3	CASSVVGGSTDTQYF	TGTGCCAGCAGCGTAGTCGGGGGGAGCACAGATACGCAGTATTTT
TRBV18	TRBD1	.	TRBJ2-7	CASSPLDRGEQYF	TGTGCCAGCTCACCATTAGACAGGGGCGAGCAGTACTTC
TRBV6-5	TRBD1	.	TRBJ2-5	CASSYRDRVETQYF	TGTGCCAGCAGTTACCGGGACAGGGTAGAGACCCAGTACTTC
TRBV18	TRBD1	.	TRBJ1-4	CASSPPSRGNEKLFF	TGTGCCAGCTCACCACCGAGCAGGGGGAATGAAAAACTGTTTTTT
TRBV7-2	.	once	TRBJ1-1	CASRPAGNRGTEAFF	TGTGCCAGCAGACCGGCCGGGAACCGGGGCACTGAAGCTTTCTTT
TRBV27	TRBD2	.	TRBJ2-1	CASSLGLAAYNEQFF	TGTGCCAGCAGTTTAGGGCTAGCGGCCTACAATGAGCAGTTCTTC
TRBV13	TRBD2	.	TRBJ2-3	CASSPPGLAVGDTQYF	TGTGCCAGCAGTCCTCCCGGACTAGCGGTGGGAGATACGCAGTATTTT
TRBV5-5	.	.	TRBJ1-1	CASSLGRAGTEAFF	TGTGCCAGCAGCTTGGGCAGGGCCGGGACTGAAGCTTTCTTT
TRBV12-5	.	.	TRBJ2-7	CASGSSGTLYEQYF	TGTGCTAGTGGTTCGTCCGGGACACTCTACGAGCAGTACTTC
TRBV6-5	.	once	TRBJ1-2	CASRDDRTRYGYTF	TGTGCCAGCAGGGACGACAGGACCCGATATGGCTACACCTTC
TRBV5-6	TRBD2	.	TRBJ2-7	CASSMGLGLYEQYF	TGTGCCAGCAGCATGGGACTAGGCCTCTACGAGCAGTACTTC
TRBV5-1	.	.	TRBJ2-7	CASSLAGQGTLYEQYF	TGCGCCAGCAGCTTGGCCGGGCAGGGGACCCTTTACGAGCAGTACTTC
TRBV29-1	TRBD2	.	TRBJ2-5	CSVEDLASGTMETQYF	TGCAGCGTTGAAGATCTAGCTAGCGGAACCATGGAGACCCAGTACTTC
TRBV10-3	TRBD1	.	TRBJ2-7	CAISGDRAYEQYF	TGTGCCATCAGTGGGGACAGGGCCTACGAGCAGTACTTC
TRBV29-1	.	.	TRBJ1-5	CSVAPQGSNQPQHF	TGCAGCGTAGCGCCACAGGGTAGCAATCAGCCCCAGCATTTT
TRBV27	.	.	TRBJ2-5	CASSLSGVNQETQYF	TGTGCCAGCAGTTTATCGGGAGTAAACCAAGAGACCCAGTACTTC
TRBV11-2	.	.	TRBJ2-1	CASSPGGASSYNEQFF	TGTGCCAGCAGCCCAGGAGGGGCAAGCTCCTACAATGAGCAGTTCTTC
TRBV25-1	.	.	TRBJ1-4	CASSESSRPGGEKLFF	TGTGCCAGCAGTGAATCCTCCCGTCCGGGGGGTGAAAAACTGTTTTTT
TRBV6-5	.	.	TRBJ2-3	CASRTTGKRDTQYF	TGTGCCAGCAGAACAACGGGAAAACGAGATACGCAGTATTTT
TRBV5-1	.	.	TRBJ1-5	CASSLWGGDQPQHF	TGCGCCAGCAGCTTGTGGGGAGGGGATCAGCCCCAGCATTTT
TRBV15	.	.	TRBJ1-6	CATTNGGIGNSPLHF	TGTGCCACCACCAACGGGGGAATCGGTAATTCACCCCTCCACTTT
TRBV19	.	.	TRBJ1-5	CASSIGWAGANQPQHF	TGTGCCAGTAGTATAGGTTGGGCAGGGGCCAATCAGCCCCAGCATTTT
TRBV24-1	.	once	TRBJ2-1	CALLPVHEQFF	TGTGCCCTCCTACCCGTACATGAGCAGTTCTTC
TRBV4-2	.	.	TRBJ2-3	CASSQGLGVADTQYF	TGTGCCAGCAGCCAAGGGCTAGGAGTGGCAGATACGCAGTATTTT
TRBV9	.	once	TRBJ1-3	CASSVDQGRIFGNTIYF	TGTGCCAGCAGCGTAGACCAGGGCAGAATTTTTGGAAACACCATATATTTT
TRBV19	.	.	TRBJ1-1	CASSIFPGVNTEAFF	TGTGCCAGTAGTATATTCCCGGGAGTGAACACTGAAGCTTTCTTT
TRBV30	.	.	TRBJ1-2	CAWNAQGSHYGYTF	TGTGCCTGGAATGCCCAGGGGTCTCACTATGGCTACACCTTC
TRBV6-2/TRBV6-3	TRBD2	.	TRBJ2-3	CASSYGVLAGVWMGTDTQYF	TGTGCCAGCAGTTACGGCGTCTTAGCGGGAGTCTGGATGGGCACAGATACGCAGTATTTT
TRBV6-1	.	.	TRBJ1-5	CASSGFFGGPDQPQHF	TGTGCCAGCAGTGGATTTTTTGGGGGCCCCGATCAGCCCCAGCATTTT
TRBV6-2/TRBV6-3	TRBD2	.	TRBJ2-7	CASSHGLATYEQYF	TGTGCCAGCAGCCATGGACTAGCAACCTACGAGCAGTACTTC
TRBV20-1	.	.	TRBJ2-1	CSASAGLPSSYNEQFF	TGCAGTGCTAGTGCGGGACTTCCAAGCTCCTACAATGAGCAGTTCTTC
TRBV19	TRBD1	few	TRBJ1-1	CASSRYRGRNTEAFF	TGTGCCAGTAGTAGATACAGGGGGCGCAACACTGAAGCTTTCTTT
TRBV6-2/TRBV6-3	.	.	TRBJ1-1	CASSYVLRDYTEAFF	TGTGCCAGCAGTTACGTATTACGGGACTACACTGAAGCTTTCTTT
TRBV7-6	TRBD1	.	TRBJ1-3	CASSLAQQGAAGNTIYF	TGTGCCAGCAGCTTAGCTCAACAGGGGGCTGCTGGAAACACCATATATTTT
TRBV3-1/TRBV3-2	.	.	TRBJ2-1	CASSQDPGLYDEQFF	TGTGCCAGCAGCCAAGATCCAGGACTATATGATGAGCAGTTCTTC
TRBV7-8	.	.	TRBJ1-1	CASSFQVGSEAFF	TGTGCCAGCAGCTTCCAGGTGGGGAGTGAAGCTTTCTTT
TRBV30	.	.	TRBJ2-3	CAWRDYLGGTDTQYF	TGTGCCTGGAGGGACTACCTGGGCGGCACAGATACGCAGTATTTT
TRBV5-4	TRBD2	.	TRBJ2-1	CASSLGTSMSYNEQFF	TGTGCCAGCAGCTTGGGGACTAGTATGTCCTACAATGAGCAGTTCTTC
TRBV30	TRBD1	.	TRBJ2-7	CAWSGTGEQYF	TGTGCCTGGAGTGGGACAGGGGAGCAGTACTTC
TRBV4-3	TRBD2	.	TRBJ2-1	CASSQDLSGGNHYNEQFF	TGCGCCAGCAGCCAAGATCTTAGCGGGGGAAACCATTACAATGAGCAGTTCTTC
TRBV19	TRBD2	.	TRBJ2-2	CASSIPGLAGARAGELFF	TGTGCCAGTAGTATTCCGGGACTAGCGGGAGCGCGGGCCGGGGAGCTGTTTTTT
TRBV5-1	TRBD2	once	TRBJ2-5	CASSLGTSGLGETQYF	TGCGCCAGCAGCTTGGGGACTAGCGGCCTCGGGGAGACCCAGTACTTC
TRBV7-8	TRBD1	.	TRBJ1-1	CASSLRDSTLNTEAFF	TGTGCCAGCAGCTTAAGGGACAGCACGTTGAACACTGAAGCTTTCTTT
TRBV6-6	.	.	TRBJ2-7	CASSYGRSAEQYF	TGTGCCAGCAGTTACGGGAGATCCGCCGAGCAGTACTTC
TRBV5-1	TRBD1	.	TRBJ2-7	CASGRQGAYEQYF	TGCGCCAGTGGGAGACAGGGAGCCTACGAGCAGTACTTC